These 27 T cell receptor beta chains share one sample of origin, sequenced in a study of Tregs in tolerant kidney transplant recipients. The method was immunoSEQ multiplex PCR; TCRdb's version includes in-frame clones alone and lacks a portion of them. This sample has hundreds of thousands of clones; 84% occur once, and the top ten carry about 0.58%. The specimen sequenced was CD4+ T cells from blood. These receptors all come from a human donor in good health.

The rearrangement links TRBV6-1 to TRBJ2-7; TRBD1 matches 7 bases. This CDR3 is built from 13 residues. The V gene end was trimmed by 10 bases and the J gene end by 0 bases; junction bases not matched to a gene: 6. Germline loops: CDR1 MNHNS, CDR2 SASEGT. The CDR3 reads CANGDSPSYEQYF. The CDR3 DNA sequence: TGTGCCAACGGGGACAGCCCCTCCTACGAGCAGTACTTC.

The chain employs TRBV5-1 and TRBJ2-3, with 13 bases that match TRBD2. The CDR3 consists of 16 residues. V was pared by 4 bases and J by 3 bases, with 5 bases of the junction left unmatched. Germline values: CDR1 SGHRS, CDR2 YFSETQ. As DNA, the CDR3 is TGCGCCAGCAGCCGAGGACTAGCGGGGGTGACAGATACGCAGTATTTT. This encodes CASSRGLAGVTDTQYF.

V usage is TRBV12-5 and J usage is TRBJ2-7, with 8 bases aligning to TRBD1. The CDR3 loop spans 16 amino acids. V trimming: 7 bases; J trimming: 6 bases; junction bases outside the gene matches: 17. Looked up from germline, CDR1 is LGHNT and CDR2 is FRNRAP. In nucleotides, the CDR3 is TGTGCTAGTGCCCCCCCTCCCCGGCAGGGGGCAAGCGAGCAGTACTTC. Its protein is CASAPPPRQGASEQYF.

The chain combines TRBV4-2 with TRBJ2-4; 14 bases align to TRBD2. The germline gives CDR1 LGHNA, CDR2 YNFKEQ. Trimming removed 4 bases from V and 2 bases from J; junction bases left unmatched: 7. The CDR3 has 18 residues. The CDR3 region has the DNA TGTGCCAGCAGCCTTGGGACTAGCGGGAGCATCTCCAAAAACATTCAGTACTTC. Amino acid sequence: CASSLGTSGSISKNIQYF.

This clone was observed a single time. This chain uses TRBV11-1 with TRBJ2-3, with 11 bases lining up with TRBD2. The CDR3 runs to 16 residues. Trimming took 6 bases from V and 3 from J; bases not matched to a gene: 8. Looked up from germline, CDR1 is SGHAT and CDR2 is FQDESV (reference sequence). The CDR3: CASRFLAGGPTDTQYF. The CDR3 DNA reads as TGTGCCAGCAGGTTCCTAGCGGGGGGCCCAACAGATACGCAGTATTTT.

CDR3 amino acids: CASSPLAGIETQYF. CDR3 DNA: TGTGCCAGCAGTCCTCTAGCGGGGATAGAGACCCAGTACTTC. This chain uses TRBV7-9 with TRBJ2-5; 9 bases map to TRBD2. This CDR3 is 14 amino acids long. Unmatched junction bases numbered 6, after V lost 6 bases and J lost 4 bases. Germline CDR1 SEHNR, CDR2 FQNEAQ (reference sequence).

The chain combines TRBV30 with TRBJ1-3; D might be TRBD1 (5 bases). Trimming shortened V by 5 bases and J by 0 bases, and 17 bases separated the two germline ends. The length of the CDR3 is 16 residues. From germline, CDR1 is GTSNPN and CDR2 SVGIG (reference sequence). This CDR3 reads CAWDAGRLFSGNTIYF. The CDR3 DNA sequence: TGTGCCTGGGATGCGGGACGCCTGTTCTCTGGAAACACCATATATTTT.

This chain uses TRBV7-9 with TRBJ1-4; 7 positions match TRBD1. V lost 5 bases and J lost 0; bases outside the gene matches: 3. Germline V gives CDR1 SEHNR, CDR2 FQNEAQ (reference sequence). The CDR3 consists of 15 residues. In DNA, the CDR3 is TGTGCCAGCAGCCCGACAGGGACAACTAATGAAAAACTGTTTTTT. Its translation is CASSPTGTTNEKLFF.

The chain has TRBV5-1 and TRBJ2-7; D may be TRBD1 or TRBD2 (5 bases each). Between the trimmed V and J ends, which lost 0 bases and 2 bases, there was a span of 9 bases. The CDR3 consists of 14 residues. Germline CDR1 reads SGHRS; CDR2 reads YFSETQ. CDR3 in amino acids: CASSLARDPYEQYF. The CDR3 coding sequence is TGCGCCAGCAGCTTGGCCCGGGACCCCTACGAGCAGTACTTC.

The rearrangement joins TRBV5-1 to TRBJ2-1; 16 bases are a match to TRBD2. CDR1 and CDR2 (germline): SGHRS, YFSETQ. V shed 1 base and J 9 bases; nucleotides not matched to a gene: 16. This CDR3 is built from 20 residues. CDR3 sequence reads: CASSLIGTSGRGRGYGEQFF. The CDR3 coding sequence is TGCGCCAGCAGCTTGATCGGGACTAGCGGGAGGGGGCGTGGATATGGTGAGCAGTTCTTC.

This rearrangement joins TRBV5-5 to TRBJ1-5; 7 bases match TRBD1. Unmatched junction bases numbered 11, after V lost 2 bases and J lost 6 bases. In germline, CDR1 is SGHKS, CDR2 YYEKEE (reference sequence). This CDR3 has 16 amino acids. DNA for the CDR3: TGTGCCAGCAGCTTCAGTTTTCAGGGGGTGGTTCAGCCCCAGCATTTT. It yields the protein CASSFSFQGVVQPQHF.

The genes are TRBV25-1 and TRBJ2-7; 10 positions agree with TRBD2. The ends lost 2 bases at V and 0 bases at J; junction bases unmatched: 7. CDR3 length: 17 amino acids. Germline V CDR1 and CDR2: MGHDK, SYGVNS. Written as DNA, the CDR3 is TGTGCCAGCAGTGAACGAGGGACTAGCGCGCACTCCTACGAGCAGTACTTC. Translating gives CASSERGTSAHSYEQYF.

V gene TRBV27 combines with J gene TRBJ2-2; perhaps D is TRBD1 or TRBD2 (5 bases each). This CDR3 is 16 amino acids long. V was cut by 5 bases and J by 7 bases, with 20 bases left in between. CDR1 and CDR2 from the germline V gene are MNHEY and SMNVEV (reference sequence). The CDR3: CASSTRRGSLIGELFF. CDR3 bases: TGTGCCAGCAGTACCCGCCGGGGCTCCCTGATCGGGGAGCTGTTTTTT.

This sequence joins TRBV5-1 and TRBJ1-2; D gene ambiguous. There are 14 residues in the CDR3. Looked up from germline, CDR1 is SGHRS and CDR2 is YFSETQ. Trimming removed 3 bases at V and 3 bases at J, with 12 bases between. CDR3 sequence: CASSSTSGYYGYTF. CDR3 in DNA: TGCGCCAGCAGCTCCACTTCAGGATACTATGGCTACACCTTC.

V usage is TRBV6-1 and J usage is TRBJ2-5; D is possibly TRBD1 (6 bases). The J call may be incorrect, as the DNA end agrees better with TRBJ2-7. The germline V gene has CDR1 MNHNS and CDR2 SASEGT. This CDR3 region has 15 residues. The CDR3 coding sequence is TGTGCCAGCAGTGAAGCCTCAGGGGCGGGTTACGAGCAGTACTTC. As protein: CASSEASGAGYEQYF.

This clone was detected only once. CDR3 DNA sequence: TGTGCCAGCAGTTACTCAGGACAGGGCTCTGGAAACACCATATATTTT. Its translation is CASSYSGQGSGNTIYF. The chain uses TRBV6-5 and TRBJ1-3, with 8 nucleotides matching TRBD1. The germline CDR1 and CDR2 sequences are MNHEY and SVGAGI. This CDR3 region has 16 residues. V was clipped by 0 bases and J by 0 bases; unmatched bases: 1.

For this clone: The same CDR3 can be traced to other DNA sequences in this sample. V gene TRBV18 combines with J gene TRBJ2-3; TRBD1 matches 7 bases. The CDR3 has 15 amino acids. Germline lookup yields CDR1 KGHSH and CDR2 LQKENI. Germline trimming cut 3 bases from V and 2 bases from J; bases unmatched to any gene: 5. The CDR3 loop is CASSPRTGSTDTQYF. In nucleotides, the CDR3 is TGTGCCAGCTCACCCCGGACAGGCTCCACAGATACGCAGTATTTT. Looking up the rest from reference TRBV18 and TRBJ2-3 gives the full variable domain: NAGVMQNPRHLVRRRGQEARLRCSPMKGHSHVYWYRQLPEEGLKFMVYLQKENIIDESGMPKERFSAEFPKEGPSILRIQQVVRGDSAAYFCASSPRTGSTDTQYFGPGTRLTVL.

The rearrangement uses TRBV5-8 and TRBJ2-5, with 7 positions matching TRBD2. The trim removed 1 base at V and 3 bases at J, leaving 15 bases unmatched. In germline, CDR1 is SGHTS, CDR2 YDEGEE. The CDR3 has 18 amino acids. The CDR3 protein is CASSLYVLTAGSEETQYF. The CDR3 DNA sequence: TGTGCCAGCAGCTTGTACGTCCTTACAGCGGGAAGCGAAGAGACCCAGTACTTC.

The chain links TRBV18 to TRBJ2-7; 7 bases match TRBD1. Germline V CDR1 and CDR2: KGHSH, LQKENI. CDR3 length equals 15 residues. V trimming: 3 bases; J trimming: 3 bases; junction bases outside the gene matches: 8. CDR3 in amino acids: CASSPRTGSHYEQYF. DNA for the CDR3: TGTGCCAGCTCACCGCGGACAGGCTCGCACTACGAGCAGTACTTC.

Here the CDR3 reads CASITTGSNEKLFF. For the CDR3, the DNA is TGTGCCAGTATTACGACAGGCTCCAATGAAAAACTGTTTTTT. V is TRBV6-1 and J is TRBJ1-4; tentatively, D is TRBD1 (6 bases). V was shortened by 9 bases and J by 5 bases, with 16 bases between the two germline ends. Germline-derived CDR1 and CDR2 are MNHNS and SASEGT. The CDR3 totals 14 residues.

V and J are TRBV5-1 and TRBJ1-1; D unclear. The CDR3 has 13 amino acids. V was clipped by 0 bases and J by 1 base, with 4 bases between them. CDR1 and CDR2 from the germline V gene are SGHRS and YFSETQ. The CDR3, as DNA: TGCGCCAGCAGCTTGGTTACGAACACTGAAGCTTTCTTT. Translated, it gives CASSLVTNTEAFF. Filled out from reference TRBV5-1 and TRBJ1-1, the complete variable domain reads KAGVTQTPRYLIKTRGQQVTLSCSPISGHRSVSWYQQTPGQGLQFLFEYFSETQRNKGNFPGRFSGRQFSNSRSEMNVSTLELGDSALYLCASSLVTNTEAFFGQGTRLTVV.

V gene TRBV7-9 combines with J gene TRBJ1-1; D perhaps matches TRBD1 (5 bases). Germline-derived CDR1 and CDR2 are SEHNR and FQNEAQ (reference sequence). Trimming removed 1 base from V and 4 bases from J, with 7 bases in between. The CDR3 spans 13 residues. In DNA, the CDR3 is TGTGCCAGCAGCTTAGGGGGCGTCACTGAAGCTTTCTTT. This translates into CASSLGGVTEAFF.

The V and J genes are TRBV5-1 and TRBJ1-4, with D possibly TRBD1 on 5 matching bases. CDR3 length: 15 amino acids. V lost 0 bases and J lost 3, with 9 bases in between. Per the germline V gene, CDR1 is SGHRS and CDR2 is YFSETQ. In DNA, the CDR3 is TGCGCCAGCAGCTTGGAGGGGATCGCTAATGAAAAACTGTTTTTT. Translated: CASSLEGIANEKLFF.

The chain uses TRBV30 and TRBJ2-2; D remains unclear. In germline, CDR1 is GTSNPN, CDR2 SVGIG (reference sequence). This CDR3 contains 14 residues. Trimming took 2 bases from V and 1 from J, leaving 8 bases between them. The CDR3 sequence: CAWSRTQNTGELFF. The CDR3 coding sequence is TGTGCCTGGAGTCGGACCCAGAACACCGGGGAGCTGTTTTTT.

The CDR3 coding sequence is TGCGCCAGCGGAGAAGATGGCTCTGGAAACACCATATATTTT. As protein: CASGEDGSGNTIYF. V and J are TRBV5-1 and TRBJ1-3; D unresolved. The CDR3 is made up of 14 amino acids. The V and J ends lost 7 bases and 0 bases respectively, with 11 bases between them. The V gene's germline CDR1 is SGHRS and CDR2 YFSETQ.

This clone has a handful of counts. The rearrangement links TRBV19 to TRBJ1-6; TRBD1 agrees at 9 bases. With V trimmed by 5 bases and J by 3 bases, 5 bases remained unmatched. The CDR3 consists of 16 residues. Germline CDR1 reads LNHDA; CDR2 reads SQIVND (reference sequence). The CDR3 loop reads CASSLRDRDYNSPLHF. The CDR3 region has the DNA TGTGCCAGTAGTCTACGGGACAGGGACTATAATTCACCCCTCCACTTT.

The chain uses TRBV7-7 and TRBJ2-1; 8 bases agree with TRBD2. The CDR3 is 17 residues long. Germline V CDR1 and CDR2: SSHAT, FNYEAQ (reference sequence). With 1 base clipped from V and 1 base from J, the junction kept 6 bases outside the gene matches. The CDR3 DNA reads as TGTGCCAGCAGCTTAGAGGTAGCGGGAACTTCCTACAATGAGCAGTTCTTC. It encodes CASSLEVAGTSYNEQFF.